The 29 T cell receptor beta chains below were found in one sample sequenced in a study of T cell repertoires in cytomegalovirus infection. MiXCR, run by TCRdb on the reads, gives a single entry per CDR3 protein. The table shows tens of thousands of distinct CDR3 sequences, with around a fifth occurring only once. No antigen has been identified for these receptors. This sample comprised CD8+ T cells from cultured PBMCs, obtained from culture after CMV antigen stimulation. Receptor source: a human donor in good health (CMV status not recorded). Some clones in this sample may be carry-over from other donors' samples.

This clonotype was seen more than once but under ten times. CDR3 bases: TGTGCCAGCAGCCAGGGACAGAGGAACACTGAAGCTTTCTTT. This codes for CASSQGQRNTEAFF. The chain couples TRBV12-3 or TRBV12-4 to TRBJ1-1; 7 positions match TRBD1. Losses at the gene ends were 6 bases for V and 1 base for J; bases not matched to a gene: 5. This CDR3 region has 14 residues.

The chain carries TRBV6-2 or TRBV6-3 and TRBJ2-1; possibly TRBD1 or TRBD2 for D (5 bases each). Trimming took off 1 base at V and 3 bases at J, with 10 bases between the two ends. The CDR3 has 15 amino acids. CDR1 is MNHEY and CDR2 is SVGEGT in the germline V gene. CDR3 in amino acids: CASSYLGPDYNEQFF. CDR3 DNA sequence: TGTGCCAGCAGTTACTTGGGACCCGACTACAATGAGCAGTTCTTC.

V gene TRBV7-8 combines with J gene TRBJ1-5, with a possible D match to TRBD1 (6 bases). The CDR3 runs to 15 residues. Looked up from germline, CDR1 is SGHVS and CDR2 is FQNEAQ. The ends were cut back, 5 bases at V and 1 base at J, with 12 bases in the middle. CDR3 nucleotide sequence: TGTGCCAGCAGCCTACAGGGATTCAGCAATCAGCCCCAGCATTTT. Its protein is CASSLQGFSNQPQHF.

The V gene is TRBV20-1, the J gene TRBJ1-2; D is ambiguous. Germline V gene lookup returns CDR1 DFQATT and CDR2 SNEGSKA (reference sequence). The CDR3 loop spans 13 amino acids. The germline V and J ends were trimmed by 3 bases and 3 bases, with 11 bases remaining between them. This chain's CDR3 is CSARPDSDYGYTF. The CDR3 DNA reads as TGCAGTGCTAGGCCGGACTCGGACTATGGCTACACCTTC.

DNA for the CDR3: TGTGCCAGCAGTGGTCGTAGGGGCGAGCAGTACTTC. Amino acid sequence: CASSGRRGEQYF. This sequence joins TRBV2 and TRBJ2-7; D may be TRBD1 (5 bases). Trimming stripped 4 bases from V and 6 bases from J, with 10 bases between. The CDR3 extends over 12 amino acids. Germline V lookup: CDR1 SNHLY, CDR2 FYNNEI.

V is TRBV12-3 or TRBV12-4 and J is TRBJ2-3; D uncertain. Trimming removed 5 bases at V and 5 bases at J, with 5 bases between. The CDR3 contains 11 residues. The CDR3 region has the DNA TGTGCCAGCAGTCCGGGAGATACGCAGTATTTT. Protein: CASSPGDTQYF.

This clonotype was detected only once. The gene calls are TRBV7-9 and TRBJ1-3; D possibly corresponds to TRBD1 (5 bases). The V gene's germline CDR1 is SEHNR and CDR2 FQNEAQ (reference sequence). The V end lost 0 bases, the J end lost 1 base, and 22 bases lay between the germline ends. The CDR3 consists of 20 residues. CDR3 loop: CASSLAGRGIDRRSGNTIYF. The CDR3 DNA reads as TGTGCCAGCAGCTTAGCAGGGAGAGGTATTGACAGACGGTCTGGAAACACCATATATTTT.

This clonotype was observed a handful of times. The gene calls are TRBV5-1 and TRBJ2-7; D possibly corresponds to TRBD2 (5 bases). The V gene lost 4 bases and the J gene lost 2 bases, with 16 bases spanning the gap. The germline V gene has CDR1 SGHRS and CDR2 YFSETQ. This CDR3 spans 15 amino acids. CDR3 nucleotide sequence: TGCGCCAGCAGCCCGGCCGGGAAGGATACCTACGAGCAGTACTTC. It encodes CASSPAGKDTYEQYF.

The chain couples TRBV5-3 to TRBJ1-1; D is perhaps TRBD1 (6 bases). TRBV5-3 counts as an open reading frame of uncertain function. The ends were cut back, 8 bases at V and 8 bases at J, with 16 bases in the middle. The CDR3 loop spans 12 amino acids. Here the CDR3 DNA reads TGTGCCAGCAGCCCGGGACAACTAGAAGCTTTCTTT. As protein: CASSPGQLEAFF.

The chain has TRBV5-5 and TRBJ1-6, with 7 bases fitting TRBD1. CDR1 and CDR2 (germline): SGHKS, YYEKEE (reference sequence). J was trimmed by 7 bases and V by 0 bases; bases with no gene match: 7. This CDR3 has 16 residues. CDR3 nucleotides: TGTGCCAGCAGCTTGGAGGACAGGTCTCTGAATTCACCCCTCCACTTT. It encodes CASSLEDRSLNSPLHF.

This clonotype was counted a few times. The V call is TRBV9, the J call TRBJ1-2; perhaps TRBD1 as D (5 bases). Trimming removed 4 bases from V and 5 bases from J, with 15 bases in between. This CDR3 is 14 amino acids long. The germline V gene has CDR1 SGDLS and CDR2 YYNGEE. The CDR3 nucleotides read TGTGCCAGCAGCCCCCCCGGGGGAGCATATGGCTACACCTTC. It specifies CASSPPGGAYGYTF. Using reference TRBV9 and TRBJ1-2 for the parts outside the CDR3, the full variable domain is DSGVTQTPKHLITATGQRVTLRCSPRSGDLSVYWYQQSLDQGLQFLIQYYNGEERAKGNILERFSAQQFPDLHSELNLSSLELGDSALYFCASSPPGGAYGYTFGSGTRLTVV.

Only a few counts were recorded for this clonotype. The CDR3 DNA reads as TGTGCCAGCACCCTGGGTGAAAAACTGTTTTTT. Translation: CASTLGEKLFF. The chain couples TRBV28 to TRBJ1-4; D unclear. The length of the CDR3 is 11 residues. CDR1 and CDR2 from the germline V gene are MDHEN and SYDVKM. V lost 7 bases and J 7 bases, leaving 7 bases between the germline ends.

This clonotype turned up a few times. V is TRBV6-6 and J is TRBJ1-4; no clear D. Germline V CDR1 and CDR2: MNHNY, SVGAGI (reference sequence). This CDR3 has 16 amino acids. The V and J ends lost 2 bases and 0 bases respectively, with 10 bases between them. DNA for the CDR3: TGTGCCAGCAGTTACAGCCCCGTTGCAACTAATGAAAAACTGTTTTTT. Protein product: CASSYSPVATNEKLFF.

This clonotype has a handful of counts. This chain joins TRBV4-3 and TRBJ2-7; D possibly matches TRBD1 or TRBD2 (7 bases each). Germline V gives CDR1 LGHNA, CDR2 YSLEER. The length of the CDR3 is 17 residues. Trimming cost V 0 bases and J 2 bases, with 17 bases left between them. The CDR3 DNA sequence: TGCGCCAGCAGCCAAGACGTGGGTCAGGGGGGGCCCTACGAGCAGTACTTC. This encodes CASSQDVGQGGPYEQYF.

V and J are TRBV7-6 and TRBJ2-7, with D tentatively TRBD2 (5 bases). CDR3 length: 15 residues. Deletions cut 1 base from V and 3 bases from J, with 13 bases between. Germline CDR1 is SGHVS and CDR2 is FNYEAQ. DNA of the CDR3: TGTGCCAGCAGCTTAGAGGGAGCCGCCGTCTACGAGCAGTACTTC. Encoded protein: CASSLEGAAVYEQYF. The complete variable domain, with remaining parts taken from reference TRBV7-6 and TRBJ2-7, reads GAGVSQSPRYKVTKRGQDVALRCDPISGHVSLYWYRQALGQGPEFLTYFNYEAQQDKSGLPNDRFSAERPEGSISTLTIQRTEQRDSAMYRCASSLEGAAVYEQYFGPGTRLTVT.

This clonotype has only a few counts. This chain links TRBV4-1 with TRBJ1-1; the D gene is possibly TRBD1 (5 bases). Germline V gives CDR1 MGHRA, CDR2 YSYEKL. Trimming took 3 bases from V and 3 from J, leaving 11 bases between them. The CDR3 consists of 14 residues. The CDR3 coding sequence is TGCGCCAGCAGCCAGGAACGGGGGGACACTGAAGCTTTCTTT. It is translated as CASSQERGDTEAFF.

This clonotype was observed a few times. The rearrangement joins TRBV9 to TRBJ2-7; D gene uncertain. CDR3 length: 14 residues. V was pared by 4 bases and J by 0 bases, with 11 bases between. Germline V CDR1 and CDR2: SGDLS, YYNGEE. In DNA form, the CDR3 reads TGTGCCAGCAGCCCCACCCCGAGCTCCTACGAGCAGTACTTC. Amino acids: CASSPTPSSYEQYF.

The J gene is TRBJ1-1, the V gene TRBV7-6, with a tentative D call TRBD1 (6 bases). The V end lost 1 base, the J end lost 0 bases, and 12 bases lay between the germline ends. This CDR3 is built from 16 residues. The V gene's germline CDR1 is SGHVS and CDR2 FNYEAQ. CDR3 protein: CASSLETGLMNTEAFF. CDR3 coding DNA: TGTGCCAGCAGCTTAGAAACAGGGCTCATGAACACTGAAGCTTTCTTT.

This clonotype was detected a few times. This chain uses TRBV5-8 with TRBJ2-3, with D possibly called TRBD1 or TRBD2 (5 bases each). The germline V and J ends were trimmed by 4 bases and 3 bases, with 12 bases remaining between them. CDR1 is SGHTS, CDR2 YDEGEE, per germline. This CDR3 has 14 amino acids. The CDR3 nucleotides are TGTGCCAGCAGCACGGGACCGGGGACAGATACGCAGTATTTT. This encodes CASSTGPGTDTQYF. Complete variable domain (other parts from reference TRBV5-8 and TRBJ2-3): EAGVTQSPTHLIKTRGQQATLRCSPISGHTSVYWYQQALGLGLQFLLWYDEGEERNRGNFPPRFSGRQFPNYSSELNVNALELEDSALYLCASSTGPGTDTQYFGPGTRLTVL.

The chain carries TRBV4-3 and TRBJ1-5; the D is unclear. Germline-derived CDR1 and CDR2 are LGHNA and YSLEER. The CDR3 is 12 residues long. Trimming took 4 bases from V and 6 from J, leaving 7 bases between them. The CDR3 sequence is CASSLEGQPQHF. The CDR3 DNA reads as TGCGCCAGCAGCCTCGAGGGTCAGCCCCAGCATTTT.

The chain carries TRBV7-3 and TRBJ1-2; D possibly corresponds to TRBD1 (6 bases). There are 16 residues in the CDR3. In germline, CDR1 is SGHTA, CDR2 FQGTGA. The ends were cut back, 0 bases at V and 2 bases at J, with 13 bases in the middle. CDR3 protein: CASSLTHRAENYGYTF. In DNA, the CDR3 is TGTGCCAGCAGCTTAACCCACAGGGCCGAGAACTATGGCTACACCTTC.

This clonotype turned up a few times. This chain joins TRBV6-1 and TRBJ2-7; 9 nucleotides line up with TRBD1. Per the germline V gene, CDR1 is MNHNS and CDR2 is SASEGT. Trimming at V came to 5 bases and at J to 3 bases, leaving 5 bases not matched to a gene. CDR3 length: 14 amino acids. Written as DNA, the CDR3 is TGTGCCAGCAGTATACGGGACAGGGTCTACGAGCAGTACTTC. Translating it yields CASSIRDRVYEQYF.

V and J are TRBV7-8 and TRBJ2-4; 7 nucleotides agree with TRBD2. Per germline, CDR1 SGHVS and CDR2 FQNEAQ. Trimming cost V 5 bases and J 1 base; bases outside gene matches: 8. This CDR3 is 16 amino acids long. The CDR3 loop is CASSGIREGAKNIQYF. The CDR3 region has the DNA TGTGCCAGCAGCGGGATCAGGGAGGGGGCCAAAAACATTCAGTACTTC.

The V call is TRBV7-9, the J call TRBJ2-7; D not certain. There are 14 residues in the CDR3. V dropped 5 bases and J dropped 6 bases, with 17 bases sitting between them. Germline values: CDR1 SEHNR, CDR2 FQNEAQ (reference sequence). The CDR3 loop is CASSPRSASLEQYF. CDR3 bases: TGTGCCAGCAGCCCCCGATCGGCCTCCCTCGAGCAGTACTTC.

The V and J genes are TRBV7-6 and TRBJ2-7; D ambiguous. CDR1 and CDR2 (germline): SGHVS, FNYEAQ. Trimming pared 5 bases from V and 3 bases from J, leaving 5 bases between. The CDR3 totals 11 residues. This CDR3 is CASSDDYEQYF. In DNA form, the CDR3 reads TGTGCCAGCAGCGACGACTACGAGCAGTACTTC. The full variable domain, its missing parts supplied by reference TRBV7-6 and TRBJ2-7, is GAGVSQSPRYKVTKRGQDVALRCDPISGHVSLYWYRQALGQGPEFLTYFNYEAQQDKSGLPNDRFSAERPEGSISTLTIQRTEQRDSAMYRCASSDDYEQYFGPGTRLTVT.

This clonotype appeared a few times. This chain joins TRBV30 and TRBJ1-1; 8 nucleotides agree with TRBD1. There are 17 residues in the CDR3. The V gene's germline CDR1 is GTSNPN and CDR2 SVGIG (reference sequence). J lost 1 base, V lost 3 bases, and 13 bases had no gene match. The CDR3 loop reads CAWRDLRQGHRNTEAFF. The CDR3 nucleotides are TGTGCCTGGAGGGACCTAAGACAGGGGCATAGGAACACTGAAGCTTTCTTT. Full variable domain (remainder filled in from reference TRBV30 and TRBJ1-1): SQTIHQWPATLVQPVGSPLSLECTVEGTSNPNLYWYRQAAGRGLQLLFYSVGIGQISSEVPQNLSASRPQDRQFILSSKKLLLSDSGFYLCAWRDLRQGHRNTEAFFGQGTRLTVV.

The V gene is TRBV27, the J gene TRBJ1-1; weak D call: TRBD1 (5 bases). Germline assignment: CDR1 MNHEY and CDR2 SMNVEV (reference sequence). Trimming cost V 6 bases and J 3 bases, with 11 bases left between them. The CDR3 is made up of 13 amino acids. CDR3 bases: TGTGCCAGCAGAGGGGAGGGGTACACTGAAGCTTTCTTT. Its translation: CASRGEGYTEAFF.

This chain uses TRBV7-2 with TRBJ1-5; no definite D call. V gave up 2 bases and J gave up 2 bases, with 10 bases separating them. CDR3 size: 15 residues. Germline CDR1 is SGHTA and CDR2 is FQGNSA. In DNA form, the CDR3 reads TGTGCCAGCAGCTTAAACCTTCTTGGCAATCAGCCCCAGCATTTT. It is translated as CASSLNLLGNQPQHF.

This clonotype was counted a few times. This chain joins TRBV6-1 and TRBJ2-1; 7 bases are a match to TRBD1. This CDR3 comprises 14 residues. Looked up from germline, CDR1 is MNHNS and CDR2 is SASEGT. V lost 8 bases, J lost 0 bases, and 4 bases stayed unmatched. The DNA for the CDR3 is TGTGCCAGCGAGGACAGGAGCTCCTACAATGAGCAGTTCTTC. Translation gives CASEDRSSYNEQFF.